Listed below are T cell receptor beta chains from one sample, sequenced in a study of T cell changes during pregnancy in multiple sclerosis. The repertoire was sequenced with immunoSEQ multiplex PCR; TCRdb's copy has only in-frame clones and lacks some. The sample includes about 70,000 clones, less than 95% of them seen just once. This specimen consisted of peripheral blood, obtained in the third trimester of pregnancy. The receptor source for this set is a female donor with multiple sclerosis, enrolled in a pregnancy study. CDR3s include the opening cysteine and the closing phenylalanine or tryptophan. The D gene is left open where the match is weak. Rows give clone size only sometimes, using once, few, many, or a class for an expanded clone.

TRBD1 TRBJ1-1 NA TRBV11-2 CASSFRTGPYEAFF TGTGCCAGCAGCTTCCGGACAGGGCCTTATGAAGCTTTCTTT
TRBD2 TRBJ2-1 NA TRBV4-3 CASSQEAASGVIEQFF TGCGCCAGCAGCCAAGAGGCCGCTAGCGGGGTTATTGAGCAGTTCTTC
TRBD2 TRBJ2-2 NA TRBV7-3 CASSLRTSGGTGELFF TGTGCCAGCAGCCTCAGGACTAGCGGGGGGACCGGGGAGCTGTTTTTT
TRBD1 TRBJ1-2 once TRBV5-4 CASSFQGADYGYTF TGTGCCAGCAGCTTTCAGGGGGCGGACTATGGCTACACCTTC
NA TRBJ1-4 NA TRBV29-1 CSVGHRLGEKLFF TGCAGCGTTGGGCACAGGCTAGGTGAAAAACTGTTTTTT
NA TRBJ2-3 NA TRBV9 CASSVGGGLRQYF TGTGCCAGCAGCGTAGGAGGGGGTCTGAGGCAGTATTTT
NA TRBJ1-2 NA TRBV19 CASSITSNYGYTF TGTGCCAGTAGTATCACATCTAACTATGGCTACACCTTC
NA TRBJ2-5 NA TRBV2 CASSGLGEAGRYF TGTGCCAGCAGCGGGCTCGGAGAGGCGGGTCGGTACTTC
NA TRBJ2-7 NA TRBV30 CAWSVLRGLGEQYF TGTGCCTGGAGTGTCTTAAGAGGGCTCGGGGAGCAGTACTTC
TRBD1 TRBJ1-5 NA TRBV5-5 CASSFGTGVLNQPQHF TGTGCCAGCAGCTTTGGCACAGGGGTGTTAAATCAGCCCCAGCATTTT
TRBD1 TRBJ1-1 NA TRBV5-5 CASSYDRGRGNTEAFF TGTGCCAGCAGCTACGACAGGGGAAGAGGAAACACTGAAGCTTTCTTT
TRBD1 TRBJ1-2 NA TRBV7-9 CASSFVGDSGYTF TGTGCCAGCAGCTTCGTAGGGGACAGCGGCTACACCTTC
NA TRBJ2-5 NA TRBV7-7 CASSLTARAETQYF TGTGCCAGCAGCTTAACGGCCAGGGCGGAGACCCAGTACTTC
TRBD2 TRBJ2-1 NA TRBV7-9 CASSSTSGLEGVEQFF TGTGCCAGCAGCTCAACTAGCGGACTAGAAGGGGTTGAGCAGTTCTTC
TRBD1 TRBJ2-4 NA TRBV7-8 CASSQSGWTGGDIQYF TGTGCCAGCAGCCAGAGCGGTTGGACAGGTGGTGACATTCAGTACTTC
TRBD1 TRBJ1-2 once TRBV5-8 CASSSRTGGFSYGYTF TGTGCCAGCAGCTCCCGGACAGGGGGCTTTTCCTATGGCTACACCTTC
TRBD1 TRBJ1-5 few TRBV4-1 CASSQEGGRGQPQHF TGCGCCAGCAGCCAAGAAGGGGGCCGGGGGCAGCCCCAGCATTTT
TRBD1 TRBJ1-2 NA TRBV12-5 CASGLAETGMRGYTF TGTGCTAGTGGTTTGGCTGAGACAGGGATGAGGGGCTACACCTTC
NA TRBJ2-5 NA TRBV4-3 CASSQESRGLETQYF TGCGCCAGCAGCCAAGAATCGAGGGGGTTGGAGACCCAGTACTTC
NA TRBJ1-6 NA TRBV14 CASSQHGSPLHF TGTGCCAGCAGCCAGCACGGTTCACCCCTCCACTTT
TRBD1 TRBJ1-1 NA TRBV19 CARPRDRGQNTEAFF TGTGCCAGACCCCGGGACAGGGGTCAGAACACTGAAGCTTTCTTT
NA TRBJ2-2 NA TRBV21-1 CASSKVWRGQVNTGELFF TGTGCCAGCAGCAAAGTGTGGCGAGGACAGGTGAACACCGGGGAGCTGTTTTTT
TRBD2 TRBJ2-1 NA TRBV9 CASSVAPPLRGGYNEQFF TGTGCCAGCAGCGTAGCCCCACCTCTGCGGGGGGGGTACAATGAGCAGTTCTTC
TRBD1 TRBJ2-1 NA TRBV7-2 CASSAQTGKEQFF TGTGCCAGCAGCGCTCAGACAGGGAAAGAGCAGTTCTTC
NA TRBJ2-5 NA TRBV27 CASSLEYRAQGRVAQYF TGTGCCAGCAGTTTAGAGTACAGGGCCCAGGGTCGGGTGGCCCAGTACTTC
NA TRBJ1-3 NA TRBV29-1 CSVAGAGDSGNTIYF TGCAGCGTTGCGGGGGCGGGAGACTCTGGAAACACCATATATTTT
TRBD1 TRBJ2-7 NA TRBV12-5 CASGLGTGPRYEQYF TGTGCTAGTGGTTTGGGGACAGGTCCGAGGTACGAGCAGTACTTC
TRBD2 TRBJ2-3 NA TRBV7-2 CASSRIGGLGIDTQYF TGTGCCAGCAGCCGGATTGGGGGACTAGGGATAGATACGCAGTATTTT
TRBD1 TRBJ2-1 once TRBV19 CASSSDRAHREQFF TGTGCCAGTAGTTCGGACAGGGCCCATCGGGAGCAGTTCTTC
NA TRBJ1-4 NA TRBV7-2 CASSLARKLFF TGTGCCAGCAGCTTAGCCCGAAAACTGTTTTTT
TRBD1 TRBJ2-1 NA TRBV5-5 CASSLKGTGSYNEQFF TGTGCCAGCAGCTTGAAGGGGACAGGGTCCTACAATGAGCAGTTCTTC
NA TRBJ2-5 NA TRBV9 CASSVVGGLQETQYF TGTGCCAGCAGCGTAGTCGGGGGGCTTCAAGAGACCCAGTACTTC
TRBD2 TRBJ2-5 NA TRBV6-1 CASSEAELAGGETQYF TGTGCCAGCAGTGAAGCTGAGCTAGCGGGGGGGGAGACCCAGTACTTC
NA TRBJ2-7 once TRBV30 CAWSVQYEQYF TGTGCCTGGAGTGTACAGTACGAGCAGTACTTC
TRBD1 TRBJ1-2 NA TRBV5-4 CASSNQGQGSYGYTF TGTGCCAGCAGCAACCAGGGACAGGGGTCCTATGGCTACACCTTC
NA TRBJ1-4 NA TRBV7-2 CASSYHYQEKLFF TGTGCCAGCAGCTACCACTACCAAGAAAAACTGTTTTTT
NA TRBJ1-1 NA TRBV18 CASSQGIDTEAFF TGTGCCAGCTCACAGGGGATTGACACTGAAGCTTTCTTT
NA TRBJ1-5 NA TRBV5-1 CASSPGGALHGQPQHF TGCGCCAGCAGCCCGGGAGGGGCCCTCCATGGTCAGCCCCAGCATTTT
NA TRBJ2-3 NA TRBV11-3 CASSLGRALSDTQYF TGTGCCAGCAGCTTAGGCAGGGCGTTGTCAGATACGCAGTATTTT
TRBD2 TRBJ2-1 NA TRBV27 CASSQPQGLAGDNEQFF TGTGCCAGCAGTCAACCGCAGGGACTAGCGGGGGACAATGAGCAGTTCTTC
TRBD1 TRBJ2-4 once TRBV5-5 CASSLQGQGWYIQYF TGTGCCAGCAGCTTGCAGGGACAGGGCTGGTACATTCAGTACTTC
NA TRBJ1-6 NA TRBV7-2 CASISGTLAPLHF TGTGCCAGCATATCCGGGACTCTCGCACCCCTCCACTTT
NA TRBJ2-2 once TRBV20-1 CSASATGELFF TGCAGTGCCTCCGCGACAGGGGAGCTGTTTTTT
TRBD1 TRBJ1-5 few TRBV5-1 CASSPTGTGDQPQHF TGCGCCAGCAGCCCCACCGGGACAGGGGATCAGCCCCAGCATTTT
NA TRBJ1-5 NA TRBV9 CASSEMGGRNQPQHF TGTGCCAGCAGCGAGATGGGGGGGAGGAATCAGCCCCAGCATTTT
NA TRBJ1-1 NA TRBV21-1 CASIPGGGRCHRMNTEAFF TGTGCCAGCATCCCCGGCGGGGGCAGGTGCCACCGGATGAACACTGAAGCTTTCTTT
NA TRBJ1-1 once TRBV6-6 CASSYPTSTEAFF TGTGCCAGCAGTTATCCCACGAGCACTGAAGCTTTCTTT
TRBD1 TRBJ1-5 NA TRBV30 CAWTLQQGGNQPQHF TGTGCCTGGACCCTGCAACAGGGGGGAAATCAGCCCCAGCATTTT
NA TRBJ1-5 NA TRBV6-1 CASSEQTGYYQPQHF TGTGCCAGCAGTGAACAGACAGGTTATTATCAGCCCCAGCATTTT
NA TRBJ2-1 NA TRBV9 CASSRRQAGNEQFF TGTGCCAGCAGTAGGAGGCAGGCGGGGAATGAGCAGTTCTTC
NA TRBJ2-1 NA TRBV7-2 CASSSQTGSYNEQFF TGTGCCAGCAGCTCCCAAACAGGGTCCTACAATGAGCAGTTCTTC
NA TRBJ2-1 NA TRBV18 CASSPLPGIYNEQFF TGTGCCAGCTCACCACTGCCAGGGATTTACAATGAGCAGTTCTTC
NA TRBJ2-7 once TRBV18 CASSPPDSSYEQYF TGTGCCAGCTCACCACCGGACAGTTCCTACGAGCAGTACTTC
NA TRBJ1-2 once TRBV2 CASTRDIYGYTF TGTGCCAGCACCCGGGACATCTATGGCTACACCTTC
TRBD1 TRBJ1-4 NA TRBV6-5 CASSYSRDRGEKLFF TGTGCCAGCAGTTACTCGAGGGACAGGGGTGAAAAACTGTTTTTT